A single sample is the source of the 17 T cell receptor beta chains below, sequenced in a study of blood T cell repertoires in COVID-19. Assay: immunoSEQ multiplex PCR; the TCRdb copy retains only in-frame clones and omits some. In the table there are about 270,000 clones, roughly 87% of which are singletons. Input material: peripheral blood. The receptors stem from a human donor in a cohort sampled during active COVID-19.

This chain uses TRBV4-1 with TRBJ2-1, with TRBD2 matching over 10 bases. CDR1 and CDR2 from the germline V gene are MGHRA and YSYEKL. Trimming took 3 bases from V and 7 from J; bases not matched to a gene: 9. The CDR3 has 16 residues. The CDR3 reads CASSQPLAGGGNEQFF. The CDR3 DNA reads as TGCGCCAGCAGCCAGCCCTTAGCGGGAGGCGGAAATGAGCAGTTCTTC.

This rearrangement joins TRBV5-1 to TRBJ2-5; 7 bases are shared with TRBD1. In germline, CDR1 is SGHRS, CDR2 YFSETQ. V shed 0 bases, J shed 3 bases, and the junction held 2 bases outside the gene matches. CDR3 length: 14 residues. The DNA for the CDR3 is TGCGCCAGCAGCTTGGGCCAGGGGGAAGAGACCCAGTACTTC. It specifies CASSLGQGEETQYF.

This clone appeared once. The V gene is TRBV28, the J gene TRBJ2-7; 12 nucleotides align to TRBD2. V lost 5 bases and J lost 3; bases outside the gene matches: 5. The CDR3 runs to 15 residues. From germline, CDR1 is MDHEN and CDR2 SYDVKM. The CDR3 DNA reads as TGTGCCAGCAGTCCCACTAGCGGGAGGATCTACGAGCAGTACTTC. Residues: CASSPTSGRIYEQYF.

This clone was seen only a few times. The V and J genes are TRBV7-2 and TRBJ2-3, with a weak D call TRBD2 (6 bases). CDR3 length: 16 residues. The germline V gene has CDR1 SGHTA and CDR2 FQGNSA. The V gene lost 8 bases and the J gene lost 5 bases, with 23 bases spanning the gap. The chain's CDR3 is CASCPSLAVREDTQYF. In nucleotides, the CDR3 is TGTGCCAGCTGCCCGAGCTTAGCGGTTCGGGAAGATACGCAGTATTTT.

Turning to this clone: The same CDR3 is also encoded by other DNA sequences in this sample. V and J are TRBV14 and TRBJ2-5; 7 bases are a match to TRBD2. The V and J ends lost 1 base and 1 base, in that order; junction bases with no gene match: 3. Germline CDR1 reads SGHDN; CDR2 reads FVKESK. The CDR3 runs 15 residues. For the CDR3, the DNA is TGTGCCAGCAGCCAAGGGCTAGCGGTCCAAGAGACCCAGTACTTC. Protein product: CASSQGLAVQETQYF.

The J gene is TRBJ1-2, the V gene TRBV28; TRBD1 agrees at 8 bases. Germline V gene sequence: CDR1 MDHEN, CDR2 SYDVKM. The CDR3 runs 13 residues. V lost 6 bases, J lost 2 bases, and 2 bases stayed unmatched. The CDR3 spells CASRRDRNYGYTF. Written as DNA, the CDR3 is TGTGCCAGCAGGAGGGACAGGAACTATGGCTACACCTTC.

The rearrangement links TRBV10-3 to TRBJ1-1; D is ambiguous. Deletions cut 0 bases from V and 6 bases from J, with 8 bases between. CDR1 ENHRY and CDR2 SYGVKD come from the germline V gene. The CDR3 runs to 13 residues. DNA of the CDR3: TGTGCCATCAGTGAGTCTATTCCGGCTGAAGCTTTCTTT. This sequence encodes CAISESIPAEAFF.

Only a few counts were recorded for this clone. The CDR3 is CASSLLGGRLETQYF. The DNA for the CDR3 is TGTGCCAGCAGCTTACTCGGCGGGAGGCTCGAGACCCAGTACTTC. The rearrangement joins TRBV11-2 to TRBJ2-5, with 8 bases that match TRBD2. CDR3 length: 15 residues. V lost 2 bases to trimming and J lost 5 bases; unmatched junction nucleotides: 7. The germline CDR1 and CDR2 sequences are SGHAT and FQNNGV.

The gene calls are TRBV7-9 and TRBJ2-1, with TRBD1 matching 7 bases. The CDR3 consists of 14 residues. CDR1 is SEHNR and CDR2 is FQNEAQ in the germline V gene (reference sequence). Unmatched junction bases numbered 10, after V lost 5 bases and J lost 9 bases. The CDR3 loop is CASSPRGGSGEQFF. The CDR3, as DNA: TGTGCCAGCAGCCCTCGAGGGGGCTCAGGTGAGCAGTTCTTC.

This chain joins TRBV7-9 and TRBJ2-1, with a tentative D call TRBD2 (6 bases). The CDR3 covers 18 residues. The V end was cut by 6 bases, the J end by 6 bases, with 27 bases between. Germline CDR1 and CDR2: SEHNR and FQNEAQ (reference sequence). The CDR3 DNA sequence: TGTGCCAGCAGAACGAACCGGGAGCTCGGGCGCGGTACCAATGAGCAGTTCTTC. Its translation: CASRTNRELGRGTNEQFF. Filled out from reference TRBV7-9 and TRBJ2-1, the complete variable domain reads DTGVSQNPRHKITKRGQNVTFRCDPISEHNRLYWYRQTLGQGPEFLTYFQNEAQLEKSRLLSDRFSAERPKGSFSTLEIQRTEQGDSAMYLCASRTNRELGRGTNEQFFGPGTRLTVL.

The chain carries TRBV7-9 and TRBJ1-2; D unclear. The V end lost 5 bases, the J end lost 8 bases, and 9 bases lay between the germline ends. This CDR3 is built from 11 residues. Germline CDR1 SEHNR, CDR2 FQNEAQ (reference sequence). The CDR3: CASSQSVGYTF. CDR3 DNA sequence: TGTGCCAGCAGCCAGTCCGTGGGCTACACCTTC.

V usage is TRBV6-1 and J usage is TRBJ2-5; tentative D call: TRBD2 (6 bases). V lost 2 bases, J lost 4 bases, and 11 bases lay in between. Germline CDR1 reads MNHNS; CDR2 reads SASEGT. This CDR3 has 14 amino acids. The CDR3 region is CASSEQGGGETQYF. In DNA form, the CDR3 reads TGTGCCAGCAGTGAACAGGGAGGAGGAGAGACCCAGTACTTC.

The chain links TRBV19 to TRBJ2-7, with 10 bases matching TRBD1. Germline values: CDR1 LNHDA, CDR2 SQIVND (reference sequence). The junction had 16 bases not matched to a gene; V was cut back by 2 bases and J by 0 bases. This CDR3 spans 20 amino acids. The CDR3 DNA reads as TGTGCCAGTAGTATATACCCGGACAGGGGGACCCACTCCAGCTCCTACGAGCAGTACTTC. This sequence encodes CASSIYPDRGTHSSSYEQYF. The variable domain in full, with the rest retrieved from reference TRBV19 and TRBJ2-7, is DGGITQSPKYLFRKEGQNVTLSCEQNLNHDAMYWYRQDPGQGLRLIYYSQIVNDFQKGDIAEGYSVSREKKESFPLTVTSAQKNPTAFYLCASSIYPDRGTHSSSYEQYFGPGTRLTVT.

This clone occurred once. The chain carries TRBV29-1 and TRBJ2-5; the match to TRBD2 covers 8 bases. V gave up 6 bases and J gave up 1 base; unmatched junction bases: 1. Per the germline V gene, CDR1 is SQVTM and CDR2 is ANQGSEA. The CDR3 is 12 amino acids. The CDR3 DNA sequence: TGCAGCGTCGGACTAGCCCAAGAGACCCAGTACTTC. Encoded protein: CSVGLAQETQYF.

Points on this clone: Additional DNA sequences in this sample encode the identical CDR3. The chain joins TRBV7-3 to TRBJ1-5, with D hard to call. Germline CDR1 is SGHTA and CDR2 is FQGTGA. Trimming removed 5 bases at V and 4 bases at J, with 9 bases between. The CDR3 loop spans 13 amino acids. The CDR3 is CASSRGRNQPQHF. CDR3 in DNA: TGTGCCAGCAGCCGAGGGCGGAATCAGCCCCAGCATTTT.

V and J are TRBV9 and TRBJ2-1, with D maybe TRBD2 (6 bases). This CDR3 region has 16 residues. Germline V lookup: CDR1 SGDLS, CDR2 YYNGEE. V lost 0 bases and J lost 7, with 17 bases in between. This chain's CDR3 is CASSVGPEGLPNEQFF. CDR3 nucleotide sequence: TGTGCCAGCAGCGTAGGCCCGGAGGGCCTACCGAATGAGCAGTTCTTC.

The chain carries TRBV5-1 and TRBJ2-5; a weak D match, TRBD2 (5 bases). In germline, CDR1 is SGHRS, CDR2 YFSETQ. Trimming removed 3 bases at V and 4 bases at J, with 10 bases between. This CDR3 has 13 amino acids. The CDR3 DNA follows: TGCGCCAGCAGCTCGGGAACAAGAGAGACCCAGTACTTC. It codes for CASSSGTRETQYF.